This T cell receptor beta chain was sequenced for a study of CD8 T cells in ankylosing spondylitis. Overall study findings and caveats: Characteristic of ankylosing spondylitis blood, it appeared, was a TCR beta motif comprising several highly homologous variants. Relatively rare in peripheral blood, disease-linked clones were also CD8+. Significant enrichment of disease-linked clones was reportedly seen in matched ankylosing spondylitis synovial fluid.

Libraries of TCR beta came from quantitative 5'-RACE with molecular barcodes. MiXCR was run by TCRdb on the 5' RACE reads, yielding one entry per CDR3 protein. Of hundreds of thousands of distinct CDR3 sequences in the sample, around 25% were seen once. This clonotype was observed at least ten times. Its antigen is still unknown. Per the germline V gene, CDR1 is ENHRY and CDR2 is SYGVKD. The CDR3 covers 11 residues. The V gene end was trimmed by 8 bases and the J gene end by 3 bases; junction bases not matched to a gene: 1. The sample consisted of blood, either unsorted or a sorted T cell fraction (not recorded which). The receptor's source is a male donor with ankylosing spondylitis or in good health (not recorded which). This rearrangement joins TRBV10-3 to TRBJ2-7; 7 bases line up with TRBD2. CDR3 nucleotides: TGTGCCATCGGGGGGGGCTACGAGCAGTACTTC. The encoded protein is CAIGGGYEQYF.